The TCR beta chain under discussion was sequenced for a study of blood T cells in healthy people across ages (dated by TCRdb to between 2015 and 2016). Notes on the research overall: Template switching captured roughly one uniquely barcoded TCR beta cDNA molecule per two T cells in model experiments. To track age-related changes in TCR beta repertoire diversity, the study relied on deep sequencing normalized with unique cDNA molecular identifiers. The donors were divided into four age groups: young (average around 16 years), middle-aged (about 40), aged (around 67) and long-lived (nearly 85). To avoid experimental bias, donors of different ages were spread randomly across the sequencing lanes. Using the same blood draw, the study looked at two additional independent replicas of 1 million unique cDNA reads for two donors, one aged 18 to 29 and the other aged 80 or older.

Overall study outcomes, separate from this receptor: Because the CMV infection status of the donors was unknown, age-related changes in expanded clonotypes may potentially have been confounded. Compared with the aged group, the long-lived group had more naive CD4+ T cells, fewer expanded clones and increased TCR diversity, a pattern suggesting age selection. There was a strong correlation between observed TCR beta diversity and the percentage of naive T cells measured by flow cytometry. Since profiling was done on bulk unsorted PBMCs, naive and antigen-experienced compartments could not be conclusively compared. Observed TCR beta diversity per million T cells fell roughly linearly with age, and a significant reduction was already apparent by age around 40. Estimates of total diversity based on one million sequenced T cells were considered lower bounds and underestimates.

Of note for this clonotype: Its antigen is unknown. Per-nucleotide qualities are absent, and no much larger clonotype sits a single base away.

Library method: 5' RACE. Sequencing instrument: Illumina HiSeq 2500. A second PCR of roughly 7 to 11 cycles was run with a J-beta primer mix and a sample-barcoded 5' primer. A unique molecular identifier was introduced onto each TCR beta cDNA molecule by a template-switch 5' adaptor carrying 12 random nucleotides. Each sample yielded at least 2.5 million CDR3-containing paired-end reads. The Mint cDNA synthesis kit, primed by a TRBC-specific oligonucleotide, was used to synthesize first-strand cDNA from all RNA. After uracil-DNA glycosylase treatment, a first 18-cycle PCR used universal primers M1SS and BC2_uni_R on all cDNA. In the paper's pipeline: Each sample was normalized by randomly selecting 1 million high-quality reads, each carrying a distinct molecular identifier. Reads sharing molecular identifiers were discarded rather than binned into consensus sequences. MiTCR, run with a Q25 quality threshold and the strictest error-elimination algorithm, handled CDR3 identification, clonotype clustering and error correction. A nonparametric unseen species model with Euler transformation was used to estimate lower-bound total TCR beta diversity. The public reads were run again by TCRdb, first through fastp at Q25 and then through MiXCR, and only productive beta chains were kept. Rows with one shared CDR3 protein collapse into an entry with the most common genes and DNA. The V and J calls and clone size come from TCRdb's table, not from the authors' own analysis. The sample includes roughly 900,000 distinct CDR3 sequences, with roughly 50% observed a single time. The leading ten clones occupy roughly an eighth of the sample.

For this chain, trimming is 0 bases at the V end and 0 bases at the J end, and the number of junction bases without a gene match is 3. Reading from cysteine to phenylalanine, the CDR3 counts 16 amino acids. Only the CDR3 region is kept as DNA, spanning 48 bases read in frame from base 1. From the germline V gene, CDR1 is SGDLS and CDR2 is YYNGEE. Systemically healthy Caucasian individuals from Russia, approximately 39 in total and aged roughly 6 to 95 years, were included as donors. Roughly 11 milliliters of peripheral blood were drawn from each donor into EDTA-treated Vacutainer tubes. PBMCs were isolated by Ficoll-Paque density-gradient centrifugation, with at least 6.5 million obtained per sample. Trizol reagent was used to extract total RNA from the PBMCs, yielding at least 6 micrograms per sample. For every donor, flow cytometry on a PBMC aliquot measured the percentage of naive CD45RAhigh/CD27high T cells.

The sequencing input was blood. This TCR was recovered from a young man in good health. The V gene is TRBV9 and the J gene is TRBJ2-3, with TRBD1 matching 8 junction bases. At the DNA level, the sequence is TGTGCCAGCAGCGTAGGGACAGGGACGAGCACAGATACGCAGTATTTT. Translation gives CASSVGTGTSTDTQYF.